The 10 T cell receptor beta chains below come from one sample, sequenced in a study of blood T cell repertoires in COVID-19. This table comes from immunoSEQ multiplex PCR, and its TCRdb copy is limited to in-frame clones, with some not included. The table records roughly 360,000 clones, over 80% of them present only once. Sequencing input: PBMCs or T cells enriched from blood (not recorded which). The receptors shown here come from a woman aged 45-60 years who had recovered from COVID-19.

The chain employs TRBV6-5 and TRBJ1-2; 7 bases are shared with TRBD1. The CDR3 is 15 amino acids. J lost 3 bases, V lost 2 bases, and 6 bases had no gene match. From germline, CDR1 is MNHEY and CDR2 SVGAGI. The DNA for the CDR3 is TGTGCCAGCAGTTACGACAGGGAAGTGTACTATGGCTACACCTTC. Protein: CASSYDREVYYGYTF.

The chain carries TRBV6-5 and TRBJ2-3; TRBD2 aligns across 8 bases. Germline-derived CDR1 and CDR2 are MNHEY and SVGAGI. V shed 4 bases and J 1 base; nucleotides not matched to a gene: 4. The CDR3 totals 15 residues. The CDR3 sequence is CASSWRRGGTDTQYF. The CDR3 DNA is TGTGCCAGCAGTTGGAGGCGGGGGGGCACAGATACGCAGTATTTT.

The CDR3 protein is CAWGGSPYTF. The CDR3 DNA is TGTGCCTGGGGGGGCAGTCCCTACACCTTC. V and J are TRBV30 and TRBJ1-2, with D maybe TRBD1 (6 bases). CDR1 is GTSNPN, CDR2 SVGIG, per germline (reference sequence). CDR3 length equals 10 residues. V was clipped by 5 bases and J by 10 bases, with 11 bases between them. The full variable domain, completed using reference TRBV30 and TRBJ1-2, is SQTIHQWPATLVQPVGSPLSLECTVEGTSNPNLYWYRQAAGRGLQLLFYSVGIGQISSEVPQNLSASRPQDRQFILSSKKLLLSDSGFYLCAWGGSPYTFGSGTRLTVV.

As regards this clone: This CDR3 is also generated by other DNA sequences in the sample. The CDR3 nucleotides read TGTGCCAGCAGCGTAGCGGGGGGATGGGAGACCCAGTACTTC. Translating it yields CASSVAGGWETQYF. The rearrangement uses TRBV9 and TRBJ2-5, with TRBD2 identical over 7 bases. The J segment lost 5 bases and the V segment lost 0 bases, leaving 4 bases of the junction unmatched. The CDR3 runs to 14 residues. Germline lookup yields CDR1 SGDLS and CDR2 YYNGEE.

V is TRBV10-3 and J is TRBJ2-6, with TRBD1 matching 8 bases. This CDR3 has 17 amino acids. V was pared by 3 bases and J by 4 bases, with 8 bases of the junction left unmatched. Germline V lookup: CDR1 ENHRY, CDR2 SYGVKD. CDR3 loop: CAISDRDRSPGANVLTF. The CDR3 DNA reads TGTGCCATCAGTGACCGGGACAGGAGCCCGGGGGCCAACGTCCTGACTTTC.

V usage is TRBV7-2 and J usage is TRBJ2-4, with 8 bases identical to TRBD2. CDR1 is SGHTA, CDR2 FQGNSA, per germline. The CDR3 consists of 15 residues. The V segment lost 3 bases and the J segment 9 bases; nucleotides outside the gene matches: 10. Written as DNA, the CDR3 is TGTGCCAGCAGCTTTGCGGGGGGTTCGGTGGGCATTCAGTACTTC. Residues: CASSFAGGSVGIQYF. The entire variable domain, with the rest obtained from reference TRBV7-2 and TRBJ2-4, is as follows: GAGVSQSPSNKVTEKGKDVELRCDPISGHTALYWYRQSLGQGLEFLIYFQGNSAPDKSGLPSDRFSAERTGGSVSTLTIQRTQQEDSAVYLCASSFAGGSVGIQYFGAGTRLSVL.

The chain couples TRBV7-2 to TRBJ1-2; D not resolved. This CDR3 region has 15 residues. Germline V gives CDR1 SGHTA, CDR2 FQGNSA. V was trimmed by 2 bases and J by 1 base, leaving 11 bases between them. The CDR3, as DNA: TGTGCCAGCAGCTTATGGTCTACTGATAACTATGGCTACACCTTC. It specifies CASSLWSTDNYGYTF. The whole variable domain, remainder taken from reference TRBV7-2 and TRBJ1-2, is GAGVSQSPSNKVTEKGKDVELRCDPISGHTALYWYRQSLGQGLEFLIYFQGNSAPDKSGLPSDRFSAERTGGSVSTLTIQRTQQEDSAVYLCASSLWSTDNYGYTFGSGTRLTVV.

The chain has TRBV11-2 and TRBJ1-1; the match to TRBD1 covers 7 bases. The germline V gene has CDR1 SGHAT and CDR2 FQNNGV. The CDR3 consists of 13 residues. Germline trimming cut 8 bases from V and 10 bases from J; bases unmatched to any gene: 13. The DNA for the CDR3 is TGTGCCAGCGAGGTTACAGGGGCGTGGGGAGCTTTCTTT. Its protein is CASEVTGAWGAFF.

The chain uses TRBV19 and TRBJ2-1; no reliable D call. Germline CDR1 is LNHDA and CDR2 is SQIVND (reference sequence). This CDR3 has 16 residues. V shed 7 bases and J shed 0 bases, with 16 bases lying between them. CDR3 in amino acids: CASTPDSPSSYNEQFF. The CDR3 nucleotides read TGTGCCAGTACCCCAGACTCCCCCAGCTCCTACAATGAGCAGTTCTTC.

This clone appeared a few times. V usage is TRBV3-1 (or the pseudogene TRBV3-2) and J usage is TRBJ1-1, with a weak D call TRBD1 (5 bases). The CDR3 is made up of 14 amino acids. V lost 2 bases to trimming and J lost 4 bases, with 11 bases between them. Germline lookup yields CDR1 LGHDT and CDR2 YNNKEL (reference sequence). CDR3 in DNA: TGTGCCAGCAGCCAAAGGGGCCTCATCACTGAAGCTTTCTTT. The encoded protein is CASSQRGLITEAFF.